Listed here is a single T cell receptor (beta chain). This entry belongs to a study of Ad26.COV2.S vaccination and SARS-CoV-2 variants. This CDR3 is built from 17 residues. Unmatched junction bases numbered 7, after V lost 4 bases and J lost 1 base. Looked up from germline, CDR1 is MDHEN and CDR2 is SYDVKM. The sample's treatment: 19 received Ad26.COV2.S at low or high dose, single or two shots; roughly five received placebo; per-sample allocation not given. The samples were gathered on day 63 after the first injection of vaccine or placebo. Repertoires were generated with immunoSEQ multiplex PCR, while TCRdb's copy carries only in-frame clones and drops some. The sample lists roughly 460,000 clones, about 89% occurring once.

This receptor was identified in a person aged 18-60 years who received the Ad26.COV2.S COVID-19 vaccine or a placebo. This chain uses TRBV28 with TRBJ2-3, with TRBD2 identical over 11 bases. The sequences come from peripheral blood, collected in a trial of Ad26.COV2.S vaccine versus placebo. CDR3 sequence reads: CASSSRSGLAGTDTQYF. The CDR3 DNA is TGTGCCAGCAGTTCACGATCGGGACTAGCGGGCACAGATACGCAGTATTTT.